The source of this TCR beta chain is a study of cytomegalovirus exposure and HLA in healthy donors. The PCR ran on 60 Vbeta and 13 Jbeta primers. Profiling relied on immunoSEQ multiplex PCR, and the TCRdb table lists in-frame clones only, not all of them. The profile covers more than 120,000 clones, with over 75% appearing a single time and approximately 2.3% taken by the ten largest. A remark on this clone: Its matching antigen is unknown.

The V gene's germline CDR1 is SGHTS and CDR2 YDEGEE. The CDR3 extends over 16 amino acids. V lost 0 bases to trimming and J lost 7 bases; unmatched junction nucleotides: 7. Broader study findings: In vitro experiments confirmed that three CMV-associated chains were specific for CMV antigens. A later analysis linked a missense variant in DCLRE1C to the trimming of TCR beta V and J genes. HLA allele associations emerged for around 15,000 TCR beta sequences in a later analysis, at 0.05 false discovery rate. TCR beta chains numbering some 160 were designated cytomegalovirus-associated.

This sequence was found in a male donor in good health and CMV-seronegative. The V gene is TRBV5-8, the J gene TRBJ2-2; TRBD2 agrees at 9 bases. The sample taken for sequencing was PBMCs. The CDR3 nucleotides are TGTGCCAGCAGCTTGGGCAGGACTAGCGACATCGGGGAGCTGTTTTTT. It is translated as CASSLGRTSDIGELFF.